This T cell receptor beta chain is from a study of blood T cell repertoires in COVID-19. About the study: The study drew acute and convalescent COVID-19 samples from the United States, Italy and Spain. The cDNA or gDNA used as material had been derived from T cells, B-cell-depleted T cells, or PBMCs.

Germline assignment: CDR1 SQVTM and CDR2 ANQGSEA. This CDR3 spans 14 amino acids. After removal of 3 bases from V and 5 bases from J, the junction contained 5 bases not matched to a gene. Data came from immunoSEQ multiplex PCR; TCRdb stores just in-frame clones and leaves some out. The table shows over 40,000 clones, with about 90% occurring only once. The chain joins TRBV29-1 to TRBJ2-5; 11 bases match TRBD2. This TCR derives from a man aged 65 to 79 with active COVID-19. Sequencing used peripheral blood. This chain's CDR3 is CSVDLAGGRETQYF. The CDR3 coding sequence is TGCAGCGTTGACCTAGCGGGGGGAAGGGAGACCCAGTACTTC.